This is a list of T cell receptor beta chains from one sample in a study of shared clonotypes between healthy human individuals. Assay used: immunoSEQ multiplex PCR; TCRdb lists only in-frame clones, some missing. Among around 2.5 million clones listed, roughly 93% were seen once. Sequenced: naive CD4+ T cells from PBMCs. These receptors were collected from a man aged 18 to 29 in good health. Some clones in this sample may be carry-over from other donors' samples. Each CDR3 is given with its conserved first and last residue. The order of the fields is J gene, D gene, clone size, V gene, CDR3 protein, CDR3 DNA. The D gene is left open where the match is weak. Clone size is stated in some rows and not others, as once, few, many or a class when expanded.

TRBJ1-1 NA NA TRBV7-9 CASSRTANTEAFF TGTGCCAGCAGTCGCACAGCGAACACTGAAGCTTTCTTT
TRBJ2-3 NA NA TRBV5-4 CASSPRGGSTDTQYF TGTGCCAGCAGCCCGCGCGGCGGGAGCACAGATACGCAGTATTTT
TRBJ2-5 NA NA TRBV5-1 CASSLGQQQETQYF TGCGCCAGCAGCTTGGGACAGCAGCAAGAGACCCAGTACTTC
TRBJ2-1 NA NA TRBV6-1 CASIRQAYNEQFF TGTGCCAGCATTAGACAGGCTTACAATGAGCAGTTCTTC
TRBJ2-7 TRBD2 once TRBV6-1 CASSGGSGSIYEQYF TGTGCCAGCAGTGGGGGTAGCGGGAGCATCTACGAGCAGTACTTC
TRBJ2-2 NA NA TRBV15 CATSRDITRGIGELFF TGTGCCACCAGCAGAGATATAACAAGGGGTATCGGGGAGCTGTTTTTT
TRBJ1-2 TRBD1 once TRBV4-2 CASSLVGQGALNYGYTF TGTGCCAGCAGCCTTGTGGGACAGGGGGCATTAAACTATGGCTACACCTTC
TRBJ2-1 NA once TRBV10-2 CASIPVLAYNEQFF TGCGCCAGCATTCCGGTATTAGCTTACAATGAGCAGTTCTTC
TRBJ2-4 TRBD1 NA TRBV7-3 CASSSTLQGAKNIQYF TGTGCCAGCAGCTCGACCCTACAGGGGGCCAAAAACATTCAGTACTTC
TRBJ2-3 NA NA TRBV7-9 CASSGVRGPFTDTQYF TGTGCCAGCAGCGGTGTACGGGGACCCTTCACAGATACGCAGTATTTT
TRBJ2-1 NA NA TRBV4-3 CASSQEAGPSSYNEQFF TGCGCCAGCAGCCAAGAAGCGGGCCCGAGCTCCTACAATGAGCAGTTCTTC
TRBJ2-7 NA NA TRBV7-2 CASSFSAGPRWEQYF TGTGCCAGCAGCTTTTCGGCGGGACCCCGGTGGGAGCAGTACTTC
TRBJ2-7 NA NA TRBV7-9 CASSPIPKSSYEQYF TGTGCCAGCAGCCCAATCCCTAAGAGCTCCTACGAGCAGTACTTC
TRBJ1-5 TRBD1 NA TRBV6-5 CASRQGAGDQPQHF TGTGCCAGCAGACAGGGGGCGGGGGATCAGCCCCAGCATTTT
TRBJ2-2 TRBD1 NA TRBV7-3 CASSPQQGARNRELFF TGTGCCAGCAGCCCTCAACAGGGGGCTAGGAACCGGGAGCTGTTTTTT
TRBJ1-2 NA once TRBV30 CAWTGTNYGYTF TGTGCCTGGACAGGGACTAACTATGGCTACACCTTC
TRBJ1-4 NA NA TRBV5-4 CASSFQGSHEKLFF TGTGCCAGCAGCTTCCAGGGTTCCCATGAAAAACTGTTTTTT
TRBJ2-2 NA once TRBV7-2 CASSLVSTTGELFF TGTGCCAGCAGCTTAGTGTCGACGACCGGGGAGCTGTTTTTT
TRBJ2-1 TRBD2 NA TRBV4-3 CASSQDSSGTPPYNEQFF TGCGCCAGCAGCCAAGATTCTAGCGGCACCCCCCCCTACAATGAGCAGTTCTTC
TRBJ1-5 NA NA TRBV6-1 CASRVSNQPQHF TGTGCCAGCAGAGTTAGCAATCAGCCCCAGCATTTT
TRBJ1-3 TRBD1 NA TRBV5-1 CASSTPGGDTIYF TGCGCCAGCAGCACGCCAGGGGGGGACACCATATATTTT
TRBJ2-5 NA NA TRBV11-2 CASSVVNQETQYF TGTGCCAGCAGCGTAGTAAACCAAGAGACCCAGTACTTC
TRBJ2-7 TRBD2 once TRBV7-6 CASSLAASGLQPYEQYF TGTGCCAGCAGCTTAGCGGCTAGCGGGTTACAACCCTACGAGCAGTACTTC
TRBJ1-5 TRBD1 few TRBV18 CASSPDRDQPQHF TGTGCCAGCTCACCTGACAGGGATCAGCCCCAGCATTTT
TRBJ2-7 TRBD2 NA TRBV29-1 CSVGREGYEQYF TGCAGCGTTGGTAGGGAGGGCTACGAGCAGTACTTC
TRBJ1-3 NA NA TRBV4-1 CASSLSGEGNTIYF TGCGCCAGCAGCCTTTCAGGAGAGGGGAACACCATATATTTT
TRBJ2-3 NA NA TRBV4-3 CASSQDGRASTDTQYF TGCGCCAGCAGCCAAGATGGGCGGGCTAGCACAGATACGCAGTATTTT
TRBJ2-6 NA once TRBV2 CASLQEGGSGANVLTF TGTGCCAGCTTACAGGAGGGCGGCTCTGGGGCCAACGTCCTGACTTTC
TRBJ2-3 TRBD2 NA TRBV7-6 CASSQRTSGFTDTQYF TGTGCCAGCAGCCAAAGGACTAGCGGGTTCACAGATACGCAGTATTTT
TRBJ2-2 NA NA TRBV18 CASSPPWSGLTGELFF TGTGCCAGCTCACCTCCCTGGAGCGGCCTCACCGGGGAGCTGTTTTTT
TRBJ2-2 TRBD1 NA TRBV10-3 CAISESRQGGELFF TGTGCCATCAGTGAGTCCCGACAGGGCGGGGAGCTGTTTTTT
TRBJ1-1 NA NA TRBV5-4 CASSEVGGDTEAFF TGTGCCAGCAGCGAGGTGGGAGGGGACACTGAAGCTTTCTTT
TRBJ2-1 TRBD2 NA TRBV11-2 CASSSRTSASSYNEQFF TGTGCCAGCAGCTCCCGGACTAGCGCGAGCTCCTACAATGAGCAGTTCTTC
TRBJ2-7 NA NA TRBV25-1 CASSPAGAYEQYF TGTGCCAGCAGCCCAGCAGGAGCCTACGAGCAGTACTTC
TRBJ1-1 NA few TRBV27 CASSLTLNTEAFF TGTGCCAGCAGTTTAACCCTGAACACTGAAGCTTTCTTT
TRBJ2-5 TRBD1 once TRBV7-9 CASSLRGTGTQETQYF TGTGCCAGCAGTCTAAGAGGGACAGGTACGCAAGAGACCCAGTACTTC
TRBJ2-4 TRBD2 NA TRBV28 CASSLGTSGPLAKNIQYF TGTGCCAGCAGTTTAGGGACTAGCGGGCCCCTAGCCAAAAACATTCAGTACTTC
TRBJ2-7 TRBD2 NA TRBV5-1 CASSLGIQTSGRYEQYF TGCGCCAGCAGCTTGGGCATTCAGACTAGCGGGAGGTACGAGCAGTACTTC
TRBJ1-1 NA NA TRBV4-1 CASSQERVRATEAFF TGCGCCAGCAGCCAAGAACGGGTTAGGGCGACTGAAGCTTTCTTT
TRBJ2-3 NA NA TRBV9 CASSLGHQTDTQYF TGTGCCAGCAGCCTAGGGCACCAGACAGATACGCAGTATTTT
TRBJ1-1 NA NA TRBV5-1 CASSSPPPGNTEAFF TGCGCCAGCAGCTCCCCACCCCCGGGGAACACTGAAGCTTTCTTT
TRBJ1-5 TRBD1 NA TRBV18 CASSPPGQGSQPQHF TGTGCCAGCTCACCACCGGGACAGGGAAGTCAGCCCCAGCATTTT